These T cell receptor beta chains were read from a single sample in a study of T cell repertoires in cytomegalovirus infection. TCRdb analysed the reads with MiXCR anew, one entry per CDR3 protein. This sample has about 900,000 distinct CDR3 sequences, with around a third found just once. Antigens of these TCRs are unknown. The sample consisted of cultured CD8+ T cells from PBMCs, taken from culture after CMV antigen stimulation. The source is a human donor in good health (CMV status not recorded). Some clones in this sample may be carry-over from other donors' samples. The CDR3 runs from the conserved cysteine through the conserved F or W.

j_gene	v_gene	CDR3aa
TRBJ1-5	TRBV12-3/TRBV12-4	CASSTSQGPNQPQHF
TRBJ2-1	TRBV6-2/TRBV6-3	CASSPQARDPYNEQFF
TRBJ1-2	TRBV13	CASSLPDRDAGYTF
TRBJ2-1	TRBV4-3	CASSQELGTPYNEQFF
TRBJ1-2	TRBV6-6	CASSYLNPKKGGYTF
TRBJ1-1	TRBV5-6	CASSFYPGAVNTEAFF
TRBJ2-1	TRBV4-3	CASSQTTSGFYNEQFF
TRBJ1-2	TRBV7-2	CASSSHGQGPNYGYTF
TRBJ2-5	TRBV7-6	CASSFLAGSRETQYF
TRBJ1-2	TRBV7-2	CASTTPGDVYGYTF
TRBJ1-5	TRBV20-1	CSASRRLTRGRPQHF
TRBJ2-2	TRBV7-8	CASSLVQSTGELFF
TRBJ2-2	TRBV19	CASSITLAGELFF
TRBJ2-3	TRBV7-7	CASSQGTSGGKTDTQYF
TRBJ2-1	TRBV27	CASSLSAQPAYNEQFF
TRBJ1-2	TRBV12-3/TRBV12-4	CASSLRVRNYGYTF
TRBJ2-5	TRBV7-8	CAGERVVQETQYF
TRBJ1-2	TRBV24-1	CATSDGQGLAGYTF
TRBJ2-5	TRBV27	CASSTSGGLQETQYF
TRBJ1-1	TRBV3-1	CASSHTQGNTEAFF
TRBJ2-7	TRBV27	CASSRSGLTYEQYF
TRBJ2-5	TRBV27	CASSSGQGRAPEETQYF
TRBJ2-2	TRBV27	CASSLIGGGGGELFF
TRBJ1-1	TRBV6-5	CASSGPGQVGGGAEAFF
TRBJ2-1	TRBV28	CASTGLAGGEQFF
TRBJ1-6	TRBV6-2/TRBV6-3	CASSYVDTNSPLHF
TRBJ2-1	TRBV20-1	CSARVGQGGNEQFF
TRBJ2-1	TRBV4-3	CASSQAGYPLSYNEQFF
TRBJ1-1	TRBV19	CASSMGRKAFF
TRBJ2-5	TRBV28	CASSSRDRIQETQYF
TRBJ2-5	TRBV12-3/TRBV12-4	CASSFGTGLWETQYF
TRBJ1-6	TRBV12-3/TRBV12-4	CASSRRDQRISPLHF
TRBJ1-5	TRBV27	CASSPQGGSNQPQHF
TRBJ1-6	TRBV6-6	CASSHSRQGSSYNSPLHF
TRBJ1-5	TRBV7-8	CASSLWVSNQPQHF
TRBJ2-3	TRBV3-1	CASSQDDAGGPSDTQYF
TRBJ2-1	TRBV19	CASSTTSGVYNEQFF
TRBJ1-5	TRBV7-9	CASSLPGTDNQPQHF
TRBJ1-6	TRBV28	CASRAWDDSPLHF
TRBJ2-1	TRBV4-3	CASSHFQGAGDEQFF
TRBJ2-3	TRBV19	CAISSRDRPTDTQYF
TRBJ1-2	TRBV13	CASSPAGTYYGYTF
TRBJ2-3	TRBV7-2	CASSLSFLDTQYF
TRBJ2-3	TRBV12-3/TRBV12-4	CASSALLLGPSVADTQYF
TRBJ2-5	TRBV29-1	CSALGLAIETQYF
TRBJ2-3	TRBV9	CASNLEGSTDTQYF
TRBJ2-3	TRBV2	CASSPSVISTDTQYF
TRBJ2-3	TRBV29-1	CSVDDGTTDTQYF
TRBJ2-2	TRBV7-6	CASSPIAGANTGELFF
TRBJ2-1	TRBV10-3	CAISDPGAGTYNEQFF
TRBJ1-3	TRBV7-8	CASSFRASAGNTIYF
TRBJ1-2	TRBV7-6	CASSSRQGENYGYTF